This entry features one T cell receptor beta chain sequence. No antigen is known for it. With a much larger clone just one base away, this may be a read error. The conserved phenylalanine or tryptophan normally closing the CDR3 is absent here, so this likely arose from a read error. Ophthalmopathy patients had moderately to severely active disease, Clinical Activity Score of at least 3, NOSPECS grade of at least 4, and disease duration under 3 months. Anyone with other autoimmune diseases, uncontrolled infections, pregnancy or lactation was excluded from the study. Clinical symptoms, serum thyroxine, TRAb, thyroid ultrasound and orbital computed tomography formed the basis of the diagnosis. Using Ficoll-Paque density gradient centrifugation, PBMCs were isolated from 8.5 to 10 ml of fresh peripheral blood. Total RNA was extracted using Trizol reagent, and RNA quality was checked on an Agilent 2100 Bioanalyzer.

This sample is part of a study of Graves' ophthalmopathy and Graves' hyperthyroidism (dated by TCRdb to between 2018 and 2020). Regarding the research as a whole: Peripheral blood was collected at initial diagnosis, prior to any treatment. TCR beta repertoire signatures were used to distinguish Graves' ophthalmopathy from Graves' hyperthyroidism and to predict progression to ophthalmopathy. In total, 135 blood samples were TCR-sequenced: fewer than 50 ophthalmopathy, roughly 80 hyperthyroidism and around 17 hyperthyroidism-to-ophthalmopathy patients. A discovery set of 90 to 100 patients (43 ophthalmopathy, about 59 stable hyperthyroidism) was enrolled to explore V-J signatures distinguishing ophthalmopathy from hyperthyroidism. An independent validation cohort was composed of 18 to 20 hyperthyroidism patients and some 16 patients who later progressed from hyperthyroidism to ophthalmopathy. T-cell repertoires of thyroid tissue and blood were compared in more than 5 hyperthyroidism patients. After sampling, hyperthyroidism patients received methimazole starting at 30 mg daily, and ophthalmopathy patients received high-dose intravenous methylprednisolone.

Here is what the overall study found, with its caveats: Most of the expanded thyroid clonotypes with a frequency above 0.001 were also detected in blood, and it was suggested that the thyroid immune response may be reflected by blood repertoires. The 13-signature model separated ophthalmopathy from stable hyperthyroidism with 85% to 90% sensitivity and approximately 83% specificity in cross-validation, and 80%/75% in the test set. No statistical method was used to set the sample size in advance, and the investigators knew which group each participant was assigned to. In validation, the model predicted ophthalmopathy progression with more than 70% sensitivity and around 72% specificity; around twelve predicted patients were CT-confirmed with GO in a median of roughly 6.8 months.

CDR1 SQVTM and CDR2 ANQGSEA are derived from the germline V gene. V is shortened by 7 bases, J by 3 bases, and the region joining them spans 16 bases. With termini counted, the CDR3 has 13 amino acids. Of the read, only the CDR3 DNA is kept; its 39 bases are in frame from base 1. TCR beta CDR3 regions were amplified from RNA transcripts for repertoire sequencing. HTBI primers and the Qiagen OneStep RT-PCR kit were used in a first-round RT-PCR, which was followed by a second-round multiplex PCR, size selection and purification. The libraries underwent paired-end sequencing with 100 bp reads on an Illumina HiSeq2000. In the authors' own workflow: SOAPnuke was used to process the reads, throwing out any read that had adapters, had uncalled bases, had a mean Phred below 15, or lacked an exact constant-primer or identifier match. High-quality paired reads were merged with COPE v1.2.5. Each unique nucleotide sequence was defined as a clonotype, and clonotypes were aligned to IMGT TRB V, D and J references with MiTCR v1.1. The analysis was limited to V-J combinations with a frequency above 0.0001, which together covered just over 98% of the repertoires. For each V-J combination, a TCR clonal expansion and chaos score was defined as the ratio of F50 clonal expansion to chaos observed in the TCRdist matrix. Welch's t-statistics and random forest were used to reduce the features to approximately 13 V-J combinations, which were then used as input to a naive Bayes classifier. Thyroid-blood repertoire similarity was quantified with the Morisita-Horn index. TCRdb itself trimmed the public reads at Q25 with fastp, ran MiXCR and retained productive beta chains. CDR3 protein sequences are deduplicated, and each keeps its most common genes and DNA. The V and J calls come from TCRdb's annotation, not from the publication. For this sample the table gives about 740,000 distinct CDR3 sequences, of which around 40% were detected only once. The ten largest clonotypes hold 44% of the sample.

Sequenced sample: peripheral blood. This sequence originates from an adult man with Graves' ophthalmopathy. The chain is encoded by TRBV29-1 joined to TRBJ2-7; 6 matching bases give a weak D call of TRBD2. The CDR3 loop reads CSAGAGTNYEQYL. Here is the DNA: TGCAGCGCGGGAGCAGGGACCAACTACGAGCAGTACCTC.